Below, 5 T cell receptor beta chains from the same sample are listed, as sequenced in a study of tumor-infiltrating lymphocytes in primary liver carcinoma. Priming with a constant-region primer yielded TCR beta cDNA from 450 to 600 ng total RNA. Three-round nested multiplex PCR performed with slightly modified ARM-PCR produced the TCR beta libraries. TRBV1-TRBV30 forward primers paired with a C-beta reverse primer drove the first two PCR rounds, 10 cycles each. TCRdb called the multiplex PCR reads again in MiXCR, with one record for every CDR3 protein. The sample shows more than 95,000 distinct CDR3 sequences, approximately 82% of them seen only once. Each 20-30 mg portion of unsorted bulk tissue served as the source for co-extraction of RNA and DNA. Sample: liver tumor tissue from sampling region 3. This sample's subset: tumor region T3, left-lateral pole. The receptors here all came from a man in his forties with primary liver carcinoma and hepatitis B virus infection.

The V and J genes are TRBV11-3 and TRBJ2-3; 7 bases line up with TRBD1. The CDR3 has 16 amino acids. The germline V gene encodes CDR1 SGHNT and CDR2 YENEEA. The CDR3 region is CTGSPLQGSSTDTQYF. CDR3 DNA sequence: TGTACCGGCAGCCCCCTACAGGGGTCAAGCACAGATACGCAGTATTTT.

About this clonotype itself: The junction differs from germline at one of its ends, possibly a read error. The V gene is TRBV10-3, the J gene TRBJ1-2, with D uncertain. CDR1 and CDR2 from the germline V gene are ENHRY and SYGVKD. There are 16 residues in the CDR3. The DNA of the CDR3 is TGTGCCATCAGTGAGTCAACAGTGCTCTCAGCCTATGGCCACACCTTC. This codes for CAISESTVLSAYGHTF.

Concerning this clonotype: An end of the junction does not agree with germline; a read error may underlie this. The genes are TRBV5-1 and TRBJ2-2, with 7 bases fitting TRBD1. The CDR3 consists of 15 residues. Germline assignment: CDR1 SGHRS and CDR2 YFSETQ. DNA for the CDR3: TGTGCCAGCAGCGACAGGGTCCCGAACACCGGGGAGCTATCTTTT. It translates to CASSDRVPNTGELSF.

Comment on this clonotype: Because the CDR3 is missing its conserved closing phenylalanine or tryptophan, this is likely a read error. This chain joins TRBV11-2 and TRBJ2-7; a weak D match, TRBD1 (5 bases). The germline gives CDR1 SGHAT, CDR2 FQNNGV. V was shortened by 11 bases and J by 0 bases, with 17 bases between the two germline ends. The CDR3 consists of 14 residues. CDR3 amino acids: CAGGSNRNSYEQYL. The DNA of the CDR3 is TGTGCCGGCGGCTCTAACAGGAACTCCTACGAGCAGTACTTA.

J is TRBJ2-2 and V is TRBV12-3 or TRBV12-4; D may be TRBD2 (7 bases). V dropped 6 bases and J dropped 14 bases, with 34 bases sitting between them. This CDR3 comprises 18 residues. In DNA form, the CDR3 reads TGTGCCAGCAGCTTCCCCACGGGGGGCTTAGTGAACACCGAGGAACTGTTTTTT. It specifies CASSFPTGGLVNTEELFF.